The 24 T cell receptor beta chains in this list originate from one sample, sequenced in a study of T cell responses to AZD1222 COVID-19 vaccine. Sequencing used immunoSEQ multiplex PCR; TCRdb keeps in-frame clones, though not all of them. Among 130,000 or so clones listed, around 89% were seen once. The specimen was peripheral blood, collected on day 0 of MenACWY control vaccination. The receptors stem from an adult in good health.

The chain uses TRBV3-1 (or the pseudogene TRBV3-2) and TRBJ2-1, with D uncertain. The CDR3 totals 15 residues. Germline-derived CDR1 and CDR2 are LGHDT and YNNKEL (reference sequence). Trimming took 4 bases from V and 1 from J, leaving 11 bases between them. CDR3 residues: CASSLGRGSYNEQFF. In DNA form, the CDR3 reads TGTGCCAGCAGCCTAGGTCGTGGGTCCTACAATGAGCAGTTCTTC.

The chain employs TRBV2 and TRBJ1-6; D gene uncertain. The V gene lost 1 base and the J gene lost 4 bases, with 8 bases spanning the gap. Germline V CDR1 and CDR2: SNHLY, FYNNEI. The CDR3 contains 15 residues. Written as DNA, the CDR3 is TGTGCCAGCAGTGAAGACACGGGTTATAATTCACCCCTCCACTTT. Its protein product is CASSEDTGYNSPLHF.

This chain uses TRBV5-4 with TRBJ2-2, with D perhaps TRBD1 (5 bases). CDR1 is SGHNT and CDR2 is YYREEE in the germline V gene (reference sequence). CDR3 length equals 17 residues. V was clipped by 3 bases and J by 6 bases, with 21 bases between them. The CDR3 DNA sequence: TGTGCCAGCAGCTCCCCCGGCAGGGCCCAGCCCGCCGGGGAGCTGTTTTTT. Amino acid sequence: CASSSPGRAQPAGELFF.

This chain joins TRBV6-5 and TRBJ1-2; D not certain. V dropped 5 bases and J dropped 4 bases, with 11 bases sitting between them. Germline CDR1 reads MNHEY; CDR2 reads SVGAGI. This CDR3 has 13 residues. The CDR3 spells CASSPRTAYGYTF. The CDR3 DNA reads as TGTGCCAGCAGTCCCCGGACGGCCTATGGCTACACCTTC.

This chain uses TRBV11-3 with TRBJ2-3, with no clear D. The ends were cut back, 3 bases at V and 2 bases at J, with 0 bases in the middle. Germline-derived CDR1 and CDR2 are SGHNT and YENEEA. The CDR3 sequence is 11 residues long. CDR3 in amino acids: CASSFTDTQYF. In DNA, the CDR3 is TGTGCCAGCAGCTTCACAGATACGCAGTATTTT.

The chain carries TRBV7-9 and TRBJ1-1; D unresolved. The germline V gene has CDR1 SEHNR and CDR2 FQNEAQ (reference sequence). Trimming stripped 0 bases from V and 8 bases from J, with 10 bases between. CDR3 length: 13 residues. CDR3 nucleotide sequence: TGTGCCAGCAGCTTAGCGCAGGATTTAGAAGCTTTCTTT. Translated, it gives CASSLAQDLEAFF.

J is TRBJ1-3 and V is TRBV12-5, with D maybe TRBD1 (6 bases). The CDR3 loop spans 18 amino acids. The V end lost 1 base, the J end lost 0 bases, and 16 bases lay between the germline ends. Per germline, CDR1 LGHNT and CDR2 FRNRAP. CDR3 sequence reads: CASGLGTANLYSGNTIYF. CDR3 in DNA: TGTGCTAGTGGTTTGGGGACAGCCAACCTTTACTCTGGAAACACCATATATTTT.

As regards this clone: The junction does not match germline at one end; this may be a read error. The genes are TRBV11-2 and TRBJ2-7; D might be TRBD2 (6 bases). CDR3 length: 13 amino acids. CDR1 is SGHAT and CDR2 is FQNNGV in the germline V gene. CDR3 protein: CATSRDLKYEQYF. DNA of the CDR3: TGTGCCACCAGCCGGGACTTGAAATACGAGCAGTACTTC.

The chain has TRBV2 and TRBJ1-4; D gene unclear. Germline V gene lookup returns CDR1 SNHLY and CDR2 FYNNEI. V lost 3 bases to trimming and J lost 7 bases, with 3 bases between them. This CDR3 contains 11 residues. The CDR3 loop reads CASSDIEKLFF. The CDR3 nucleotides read TGTGCCAGCAGTGATATTGAAAAACTGTTTTTT.

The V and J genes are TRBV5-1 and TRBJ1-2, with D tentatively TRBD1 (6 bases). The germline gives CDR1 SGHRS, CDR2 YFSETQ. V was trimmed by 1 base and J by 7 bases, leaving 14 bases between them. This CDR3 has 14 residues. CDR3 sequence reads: CASSLQGQGRGYTF. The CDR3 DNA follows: TGCGCCAGCAGCTTGCAGGGGCAGGGCCGTGGCTACACCTTC.

The CDR3 spells CASSVGRPSYNEQFF. In nucleotides, the CDR3 is TGTGCCAGCAGCGTGGGACGCCCCTCCTACAATGAGCAGTTCTTC. The chain joins TRBV9 to TRBJ2-1; D tentatively reads TRBD1 or TRBD2 (5 bases each). Germline CDR1 reads SGDLS; CDR2 reads YYNGEE. Trimming stripped 2 bases from V and 0 bases from J, with 9 bases between. This CDR3 contains 15 residues.

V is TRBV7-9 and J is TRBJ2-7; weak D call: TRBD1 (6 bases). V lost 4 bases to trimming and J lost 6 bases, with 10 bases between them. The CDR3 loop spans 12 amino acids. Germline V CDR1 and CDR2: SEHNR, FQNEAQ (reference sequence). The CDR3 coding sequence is TGTGCCAGCAGCTCCAGGGGCATCGAGCAGTACTTC. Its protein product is CASSSRGIEQYF.

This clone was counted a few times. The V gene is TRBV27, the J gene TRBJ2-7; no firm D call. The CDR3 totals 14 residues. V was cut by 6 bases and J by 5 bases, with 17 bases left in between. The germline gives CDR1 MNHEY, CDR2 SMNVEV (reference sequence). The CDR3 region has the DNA TGTGCCAGCAGAGCGTTTAGAGCGCGGCACGAGCAGTACTTC. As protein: CASRAFRARHEQYF.

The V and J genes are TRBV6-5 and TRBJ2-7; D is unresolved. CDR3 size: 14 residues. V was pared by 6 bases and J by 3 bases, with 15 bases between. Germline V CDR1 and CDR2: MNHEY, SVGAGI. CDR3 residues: CASSTHEADYEQYF. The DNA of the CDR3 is TGTGCCAGCAGCACACACGAAGCCGACTACGAGCAGTACTTC.

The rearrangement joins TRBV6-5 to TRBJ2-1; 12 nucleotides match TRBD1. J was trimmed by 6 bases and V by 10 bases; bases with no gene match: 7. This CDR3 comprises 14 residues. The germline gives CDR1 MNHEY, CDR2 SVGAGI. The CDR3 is CATAGTGGRNEQFF. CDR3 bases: TGTGCCACCGCGGGGACAGGGGGCCGCAATGAGCAGTTCTTC.

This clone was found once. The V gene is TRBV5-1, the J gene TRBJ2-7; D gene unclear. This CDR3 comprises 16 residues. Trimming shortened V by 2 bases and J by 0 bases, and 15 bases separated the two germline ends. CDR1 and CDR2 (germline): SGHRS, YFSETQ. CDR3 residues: CASSFTETVTSYEQYF. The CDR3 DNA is TGCGCCAGCAGCTTCACCGAGACCGTAACCTCCTACGAGCAGTACTTC.

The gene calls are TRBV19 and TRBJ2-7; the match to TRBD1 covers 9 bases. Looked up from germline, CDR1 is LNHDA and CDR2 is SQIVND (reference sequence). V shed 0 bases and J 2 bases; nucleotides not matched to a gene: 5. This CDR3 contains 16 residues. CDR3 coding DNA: TGTGCCAGTAGTATAGACAACAGGGGGCAAACCTACGAGCAGTACTTC. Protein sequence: CASSIDNRGQTYEQYF.

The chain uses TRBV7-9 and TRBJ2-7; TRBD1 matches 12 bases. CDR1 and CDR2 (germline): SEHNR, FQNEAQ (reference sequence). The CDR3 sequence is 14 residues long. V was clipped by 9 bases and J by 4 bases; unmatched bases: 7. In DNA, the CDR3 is TGTGCCAGTAAACCGGGACAGGGGGCATACGAGCAGTACTTC. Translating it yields CASKPGQGAYEQYF.

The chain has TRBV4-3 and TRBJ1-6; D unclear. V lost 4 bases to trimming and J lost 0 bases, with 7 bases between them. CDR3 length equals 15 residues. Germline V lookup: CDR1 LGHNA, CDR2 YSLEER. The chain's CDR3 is CASSLESSYNSPLHF. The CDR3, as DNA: TGCGCCAGCAGCCTAGAGAGCTCCTATAATTCACCCCTCCACTTT.

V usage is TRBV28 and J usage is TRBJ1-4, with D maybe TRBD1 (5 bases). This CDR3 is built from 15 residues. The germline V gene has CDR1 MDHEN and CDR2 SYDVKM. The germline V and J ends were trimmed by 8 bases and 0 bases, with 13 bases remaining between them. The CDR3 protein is CASGGSDSTNEKLFF. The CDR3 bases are TGTGCCAGCGGGGGGTCGGACTCAACTAATGAAAAACTGTTTTTT.

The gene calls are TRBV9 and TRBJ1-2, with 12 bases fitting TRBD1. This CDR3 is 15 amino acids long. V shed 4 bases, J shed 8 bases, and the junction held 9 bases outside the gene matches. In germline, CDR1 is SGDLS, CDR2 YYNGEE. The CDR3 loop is CASSHTGQGAGGYTF. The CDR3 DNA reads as TGTGCCAGCAGCCACACGGGACAGGGGGCGGGCGGCTACACCTTC.

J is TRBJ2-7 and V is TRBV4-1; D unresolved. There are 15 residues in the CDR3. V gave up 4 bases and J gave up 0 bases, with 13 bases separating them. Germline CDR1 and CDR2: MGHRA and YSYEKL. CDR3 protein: CASSREATVSYEQYF. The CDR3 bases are TGCGCCAGCAGCCGAGAAGCGACGGTCTCCTACGAGCAGTACTTC.

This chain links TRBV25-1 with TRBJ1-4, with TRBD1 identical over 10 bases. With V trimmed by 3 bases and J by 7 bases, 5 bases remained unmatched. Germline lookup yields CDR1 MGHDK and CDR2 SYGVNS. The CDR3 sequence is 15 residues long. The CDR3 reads CASSDQTGGREKLFF. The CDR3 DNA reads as TGTGCCAGCAGTGACCAGACAGGGGGCCGTGAAAAACTGTTTTTT.

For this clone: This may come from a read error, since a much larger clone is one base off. DNA for the CDR3: TGCAGCGTTGGAGACTACAATGAGCAGTTCTTC. This encodes CSVGDYNEQFF. This rearrangement joins TRBV29-1 to TRBJ2-1; D is unclear. V lost 4 bases to trimming and J lost 3 bases, with 4 bases between them. Per the germline V gene, CDR1 is SQVTM and CDR2 is ANQGSEA. CDR3 length: 11 residues.